This TCR beta chain was identified during a study of human T cells and chemical hapten exposure. Overall study: Skin of the upper inner arm, approximately 2 cm by approximately 2 cm, received 2% DPC for sensitization.

Study outcomes and limitations: Significantly greater numbers of large CDR3 similarity clusters came from expanded TCRs than from controls.

After removal of 0 bases from V and 5 bases from J, the junction contained 1 base not matched to a gene. CDR1 and CDR2 (germline): KGHSH, LQKENI. This CDR3 is built from 15 residues. This clonotype was picked up many times. The antigen remains unidentified. TCRdb analysed the RACE reads with MiXCR anew, one entry per CDR3 protein. The table shows 80,000 to 100,000 distinct CDR3 sequences, with 9.5% to 15% occurring only once. Time point in this sample: patch test 1, 2 weeks after DPC sensitization. The treatment: therapeutic diphenylcyclopropenone sensitization with weekly scalp DPC. The study enrolled 18 to 70-year-old alopecia patients suitable for DPC.

This sequence joins TRBV18 and TRBJ1-4; TRBD1 matches at 9 bases. The specimen was whole blood, collected in connection with sensitization to the hapten diphenylcyclopropenone (DPC). The source of this sequence is a middle-aged woman with alopecia areata. Some clones in this sample may be carry-over from other donors' samples. The CDR3 region is CASSPPGTGNEKLFF. In nucleotides, the CDR3 is TGTGCCAGCTCACCACCAGGGACAGGGAATGAAAAACTGTTTTTT.